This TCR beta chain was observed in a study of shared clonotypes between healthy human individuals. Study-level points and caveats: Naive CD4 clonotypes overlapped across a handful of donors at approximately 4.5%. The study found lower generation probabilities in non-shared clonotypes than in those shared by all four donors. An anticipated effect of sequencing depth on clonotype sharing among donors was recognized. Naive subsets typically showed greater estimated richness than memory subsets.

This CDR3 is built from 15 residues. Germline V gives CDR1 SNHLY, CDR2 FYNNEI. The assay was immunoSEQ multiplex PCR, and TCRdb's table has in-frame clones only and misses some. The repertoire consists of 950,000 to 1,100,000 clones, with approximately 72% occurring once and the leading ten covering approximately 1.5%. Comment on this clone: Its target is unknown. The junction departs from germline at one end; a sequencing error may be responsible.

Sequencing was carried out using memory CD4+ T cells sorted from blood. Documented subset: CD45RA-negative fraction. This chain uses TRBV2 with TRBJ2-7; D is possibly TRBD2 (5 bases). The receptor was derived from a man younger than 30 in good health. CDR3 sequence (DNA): TGTGCCAGCAGTAAAAACGCAGCGGATTCCTACGAGCAGTGCTTC. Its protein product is CASSKNAADSYEQCF.